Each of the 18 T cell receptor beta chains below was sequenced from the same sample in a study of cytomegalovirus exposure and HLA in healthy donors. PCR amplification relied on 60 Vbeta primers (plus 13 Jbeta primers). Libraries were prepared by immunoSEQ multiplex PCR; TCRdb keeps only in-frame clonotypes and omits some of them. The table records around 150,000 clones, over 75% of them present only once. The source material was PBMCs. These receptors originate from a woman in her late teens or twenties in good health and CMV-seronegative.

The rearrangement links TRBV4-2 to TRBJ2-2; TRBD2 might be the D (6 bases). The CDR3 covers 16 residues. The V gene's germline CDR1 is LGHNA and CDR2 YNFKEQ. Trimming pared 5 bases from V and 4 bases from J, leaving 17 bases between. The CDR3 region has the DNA TGTGCCAGCAGCTCCCTAGCGAGTAGCCGCACCGGGGAGCTGTTTTTT. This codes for CASSSLASSRTGELFF.

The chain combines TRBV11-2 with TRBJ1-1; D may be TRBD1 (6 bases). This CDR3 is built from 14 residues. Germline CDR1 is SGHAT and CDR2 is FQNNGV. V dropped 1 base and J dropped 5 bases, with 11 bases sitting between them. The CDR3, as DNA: TGTGCCAGCAGCTTAGGCGGGGGGCATACTGAAGCTTTCTTT. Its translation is CASSLGGGHTEAFF.

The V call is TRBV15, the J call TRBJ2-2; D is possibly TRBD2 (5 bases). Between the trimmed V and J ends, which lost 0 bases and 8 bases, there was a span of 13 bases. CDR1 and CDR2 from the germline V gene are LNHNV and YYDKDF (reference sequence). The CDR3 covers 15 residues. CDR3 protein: CATSRDRLAGGELFF. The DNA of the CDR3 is TGTGCCACCAGCAGAGATCGTCTAGCAGGTGGGGAGCTGTTTTTT.

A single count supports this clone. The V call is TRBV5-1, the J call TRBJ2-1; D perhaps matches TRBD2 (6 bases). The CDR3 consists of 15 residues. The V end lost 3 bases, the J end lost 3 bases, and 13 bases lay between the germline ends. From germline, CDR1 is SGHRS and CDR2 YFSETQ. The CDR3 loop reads CASSSGLGDYNEQFF. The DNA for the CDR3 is TGCGCCAGCAGCTCGGGACTGGGGGACTACAATGAGCAGTTCTTC.

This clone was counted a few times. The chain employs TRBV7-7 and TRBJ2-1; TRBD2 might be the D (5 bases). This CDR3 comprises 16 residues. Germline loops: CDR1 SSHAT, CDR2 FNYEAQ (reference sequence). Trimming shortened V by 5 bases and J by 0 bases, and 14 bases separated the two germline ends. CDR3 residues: CASSPTRLSSYNEQFF. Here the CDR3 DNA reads TGTGCCAGCAGCCCCACTCGACTAAGCTCCTACAATGAGCAGTTCTTC. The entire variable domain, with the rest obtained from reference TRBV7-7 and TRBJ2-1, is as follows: GAGVSQSPRYKVTKRGQDVTLRCDPISSHATLYWYQQALGQGPEFLTYFNYEAQPDKSGLPSDRFSAERPEGSISTLTIQRTEQRDSAMYRCASSPTRLSSYNEQFFGPGTRLTVL.

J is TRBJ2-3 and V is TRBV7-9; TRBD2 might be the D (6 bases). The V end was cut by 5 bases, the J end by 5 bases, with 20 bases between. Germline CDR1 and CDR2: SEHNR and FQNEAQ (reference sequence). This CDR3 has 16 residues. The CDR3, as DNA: TGTGCCAGCAGCCCCCGGCCAGGCGGAGGGGTAGATACGCAGTATTTT. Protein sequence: CASSPRPGGGVDTQYF.

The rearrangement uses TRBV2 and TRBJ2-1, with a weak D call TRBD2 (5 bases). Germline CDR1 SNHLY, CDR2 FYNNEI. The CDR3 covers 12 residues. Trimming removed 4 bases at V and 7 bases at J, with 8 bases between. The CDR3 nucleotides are TGTGCCAGCAGTGGCCAGCGGAATGAGCAGTTCTTC. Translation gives CASSGQRNEQFF.

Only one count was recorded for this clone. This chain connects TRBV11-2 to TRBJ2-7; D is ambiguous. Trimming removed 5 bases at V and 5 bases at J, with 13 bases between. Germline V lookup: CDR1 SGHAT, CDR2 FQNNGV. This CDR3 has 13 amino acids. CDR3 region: CASSPNDDNEQYF. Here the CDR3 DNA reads TGTGCCAGCAGCCCCAATGACGACAACGAGCAGTACTTC.

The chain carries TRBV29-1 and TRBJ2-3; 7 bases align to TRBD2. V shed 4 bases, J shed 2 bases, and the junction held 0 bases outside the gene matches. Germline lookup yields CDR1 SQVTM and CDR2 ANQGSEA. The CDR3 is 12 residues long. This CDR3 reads CSVGLATDTQYF. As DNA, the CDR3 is TGCAGCGTTGGACTAGCCACAGATACGCAGTATTTT.

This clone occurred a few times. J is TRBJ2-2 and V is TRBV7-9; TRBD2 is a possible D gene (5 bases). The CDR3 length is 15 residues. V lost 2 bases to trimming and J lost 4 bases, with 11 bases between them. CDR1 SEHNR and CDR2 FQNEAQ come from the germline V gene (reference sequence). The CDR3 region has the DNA TGTGCCAGCAGCTTAAAGAGGGTGGGCACCGGGGAGCTGTTTTTT. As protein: CASSLKRVGTGELFF.

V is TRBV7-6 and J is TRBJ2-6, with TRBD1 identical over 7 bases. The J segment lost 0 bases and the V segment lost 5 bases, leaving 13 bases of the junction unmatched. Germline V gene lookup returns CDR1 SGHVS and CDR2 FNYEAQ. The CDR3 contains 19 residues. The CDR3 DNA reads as TGTGCCAGCAGCCCCCAAAAGGCAGGGGGATACTCTGGGGCCAACGTCCTGACTTTC. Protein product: CASSPQKAGGYSGANVLTF. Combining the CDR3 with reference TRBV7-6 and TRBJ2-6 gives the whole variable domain GAGVSQSPRYKVTKRGQDVALRCDPISGHVSLYWYRQALGQGPEFLTYFNYEAQQDKSGLPNDRFSAERPEGSISTLTIQRTEQRDSAMYRCASSPQKAGGYSGANVLTFGAGSRLTVL.

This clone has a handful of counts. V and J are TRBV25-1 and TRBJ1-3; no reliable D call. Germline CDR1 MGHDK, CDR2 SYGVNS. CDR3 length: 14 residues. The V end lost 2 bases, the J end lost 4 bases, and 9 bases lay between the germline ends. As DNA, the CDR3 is TGTGCCAGCAGTGAAGGCCCGGGGGGAAACACCATATATTTT. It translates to CASSEGPGGNTIYF.

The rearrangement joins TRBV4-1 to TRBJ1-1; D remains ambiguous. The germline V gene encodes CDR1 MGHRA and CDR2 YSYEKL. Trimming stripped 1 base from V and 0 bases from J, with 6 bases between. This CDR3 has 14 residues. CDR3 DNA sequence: TGCGCCAGCAGCCAAGGGCAGGTGAACACTGAAGCTTTCTTT. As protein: CASSQGQVNTEAFF.

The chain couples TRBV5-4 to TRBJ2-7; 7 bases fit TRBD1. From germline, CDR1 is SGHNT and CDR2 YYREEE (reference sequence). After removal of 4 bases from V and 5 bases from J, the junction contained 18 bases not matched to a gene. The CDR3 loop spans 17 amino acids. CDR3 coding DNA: TGTGCCAGCAGCCTGCCGCCAAATGACAGGGTTGAAGACGAGCAGTACTTC. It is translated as CASSLPPNDRVEDEQYF.

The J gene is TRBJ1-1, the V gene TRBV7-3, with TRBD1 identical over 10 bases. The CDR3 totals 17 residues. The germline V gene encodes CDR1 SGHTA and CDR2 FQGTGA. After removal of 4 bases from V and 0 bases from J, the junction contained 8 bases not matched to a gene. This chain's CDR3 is CASSSRQGAIMNTEAFF. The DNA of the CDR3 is TGTGCCAGCAGCTCGCGACAGGGGGCGATAATGAACACTGAAGCTTTCTTT.

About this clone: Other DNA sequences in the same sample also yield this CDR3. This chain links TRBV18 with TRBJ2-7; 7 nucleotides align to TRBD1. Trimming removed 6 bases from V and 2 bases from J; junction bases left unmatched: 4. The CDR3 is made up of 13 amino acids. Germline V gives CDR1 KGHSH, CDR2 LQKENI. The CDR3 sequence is CASSLDRAYEQYF. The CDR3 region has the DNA TGTGCCAGCTCCCTCGACAGGGCCTACGAGCAGTACTTC.

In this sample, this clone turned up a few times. The CDR3 protein is CASSYQEYYGYTF. CDR3 DNA sequence: TGTGCCAGCAGTTACCAAGAGTACTATGGCTACACCTTC. The chain is built from TRBV6-6 and TRBJ1-2; D is uncertain. The CDR3 contains 13 residues. Germline CDR1 and CDR2: MNHNY and SVGAGI (reference sequence). V lost 2 bases and J lost 3, with 7 bases in between.

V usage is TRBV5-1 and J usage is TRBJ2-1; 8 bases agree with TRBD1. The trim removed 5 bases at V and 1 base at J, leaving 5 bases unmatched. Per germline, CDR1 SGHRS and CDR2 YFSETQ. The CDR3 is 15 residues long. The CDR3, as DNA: TGCGCCAGCAGGGGACAGGTAAATTCCTACAATGAGCAGTTCTTC. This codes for CASRGQVNSYNEQFF.